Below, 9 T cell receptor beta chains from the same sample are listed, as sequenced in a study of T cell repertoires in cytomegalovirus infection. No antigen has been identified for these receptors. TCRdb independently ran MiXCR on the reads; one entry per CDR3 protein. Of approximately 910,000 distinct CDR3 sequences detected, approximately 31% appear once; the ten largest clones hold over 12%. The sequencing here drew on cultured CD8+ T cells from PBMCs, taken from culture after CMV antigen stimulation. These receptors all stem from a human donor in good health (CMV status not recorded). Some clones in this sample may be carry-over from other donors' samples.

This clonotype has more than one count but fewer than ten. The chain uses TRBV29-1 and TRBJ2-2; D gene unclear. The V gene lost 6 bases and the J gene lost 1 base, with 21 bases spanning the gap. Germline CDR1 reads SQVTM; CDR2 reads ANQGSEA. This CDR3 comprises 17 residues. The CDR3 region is CSVANEASSLNTGELFF. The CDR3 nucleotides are TGCAGCGTCGCTAATGAGGCTTCTTCCTTGAACACCGGGGAGCTGTTTTTT.

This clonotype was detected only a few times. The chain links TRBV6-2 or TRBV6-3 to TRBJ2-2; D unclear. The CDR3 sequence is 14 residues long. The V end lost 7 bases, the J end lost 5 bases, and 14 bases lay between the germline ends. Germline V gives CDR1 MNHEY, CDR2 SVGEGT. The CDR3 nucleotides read TGTGCCAGCAATTCCCGGGTTGTGACCGGGGAGCTGTTTTTT. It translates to CASNSRVVTGELFF.

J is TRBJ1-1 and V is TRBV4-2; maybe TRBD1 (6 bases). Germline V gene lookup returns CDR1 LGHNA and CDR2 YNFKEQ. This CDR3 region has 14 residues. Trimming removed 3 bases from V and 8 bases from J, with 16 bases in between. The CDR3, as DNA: TGTGCCAGCAGCCAGAGGGGGGGGATTGACGAAGCTTTCTTT. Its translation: CASSQRGGIDEAFF.

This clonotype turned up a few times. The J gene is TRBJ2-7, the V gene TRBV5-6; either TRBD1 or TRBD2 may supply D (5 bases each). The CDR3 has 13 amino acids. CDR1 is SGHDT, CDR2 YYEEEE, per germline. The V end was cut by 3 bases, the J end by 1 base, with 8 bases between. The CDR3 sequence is CASSYGASYEQYV. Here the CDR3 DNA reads TGTGCCAGCAGCTACGGGGCTTCCTACGAGCAGTACGTC.

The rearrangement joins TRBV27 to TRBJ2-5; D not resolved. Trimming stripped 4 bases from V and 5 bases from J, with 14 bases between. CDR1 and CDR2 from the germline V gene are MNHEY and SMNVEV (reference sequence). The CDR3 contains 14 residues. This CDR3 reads CASSYRGIWETQYF. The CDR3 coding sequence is TGTGCCAGCAGTTACCGTGGGATTTGGGAGACCCAGTACTTC.

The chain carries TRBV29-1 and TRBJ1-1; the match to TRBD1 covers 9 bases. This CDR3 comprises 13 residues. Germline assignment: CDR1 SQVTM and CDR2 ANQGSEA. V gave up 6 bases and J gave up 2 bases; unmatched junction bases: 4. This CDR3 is CSVFTGGNTEAFF. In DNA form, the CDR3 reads TGCAGCGTGTTCACAGGGGGCAACACTGAAGCTTTCTTT.

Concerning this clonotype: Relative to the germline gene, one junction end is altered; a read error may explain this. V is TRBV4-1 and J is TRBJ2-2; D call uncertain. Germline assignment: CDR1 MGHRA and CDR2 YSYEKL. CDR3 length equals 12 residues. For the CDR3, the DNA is TGTGCCAGCAGCCACTACACCGGGGAGCTGTTTTTT. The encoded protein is CASSHYTGELFF.

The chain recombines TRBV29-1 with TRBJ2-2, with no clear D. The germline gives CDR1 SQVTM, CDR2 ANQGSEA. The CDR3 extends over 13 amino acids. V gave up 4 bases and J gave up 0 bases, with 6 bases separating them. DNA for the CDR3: TGCAGCGTTGTAGGGACGAACACCGGGGAGCTGTTTTTT. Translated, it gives CSVVGTNTGELFF.

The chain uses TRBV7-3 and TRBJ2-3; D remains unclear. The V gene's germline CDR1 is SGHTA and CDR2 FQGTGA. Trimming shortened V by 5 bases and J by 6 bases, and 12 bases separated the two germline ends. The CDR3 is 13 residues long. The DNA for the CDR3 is TGTGCCAGCAGCCCCGCGGTGGGTGATACGCAGTATTTT. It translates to CASSPAVGDTQYF.